These 6 T cell receptor beta chains came from one sample sequenced in a study of blood T cell repertoires in COVID-19. Sequencing was performed with immunoSEQ multiplex PCR; in TCRdb, only in-frame clones are kept and a portion is missing. Of about 230,000 clones detected, approximately 90% appear once; the ten largest clones hold roughly 2.7%. The specimen sequenced was peripheral blood. The receptors derive from a man younger than 45 with COVID-19, enrolled during active disease.

The chain joins TRBV5-1 to TRBJ1-6; 8 bases line up with TRBD1. With 6 bases clipped from V and 5 bases from J, the junction kept 7 bases outside the gene matches. Germline loops: CDR1 SGHRS, CDR2 YFSETQ. This CDR3 contains 15 residues. CDR3 residues: CASNQGQVNNSPLHF. The CDR3 nucleotides are TGCGCCAGCAATCAGGGACAGGTGAATAATTCACCCCTCCACTTT. The full variable domain, its missing parts supplied by reference TRBV5-1 and TRBJ1-6, is KAGVTQTPRYLIKTRGQQVTLSCSPISGHRSVSWYQQTPGQGLQFLFEYFSETQRNKGNFPGRFSGRQFSNSRSEMNVSTLELGDSALYLCASNQGQVNNSPLHFGNGTRLTVT.

The V call is TRBV2, the J call TRBJ1-3; D unclear. CDR3 length: 15 residues. Germline CDR1 and CDR2: SNHLY and FYNNEI. The V end lost 6 bases, the J end lost 0 bases, and 12 bases lay between the germline ends. CDR3 protein: CASRITMLSGNTIYF. CDR3 bases: TGTGCCAGCAGGATAACAATGCTCTCTGGAAACACCATATATTTT.

V gene TRBV2 combines with J gene TRBJ2-5; 9 positions agree with TRBD2. V shed 6 bases, J shed 4 bases, and the junction held 9 bases outside the gene matches. The CDR3 totals 15 residues. Germline V gene data show CDR1 as SNHLY and CDR2 as FYNNEI. CDR3 DNA: TGTGCCAGCAGGGCAGTAGCGGGAGACCGAGAGACCCAGTACTTC. Its protein is CASRAVAGDRETQYF.

The chain employs TRBV7-3 and TRBJ2-2, with D maybe TRBD2 (5 bases). Germline loops: CDR1 SGHTA, CDR2 FQGTGA. The V end lost 5 bases, the J end lost 7 bases, and 8 bases lay between the germline ends. CDR3 size: 12 residues. The CDR3 protein is CASSTGYGELFF. As DNA, the CDR3 is TGTGCCAGCAGCACGGGGTACGGGGAGCTGTTTTTT.

The sample holds one count of this clone. The J gene is TRBJ1-1, the V gene TRBV7-9, with D possibly being TRBD1 (6 bases). The CDR3 is made up of 17 amino acids. Per germline, CDR1 SEHNR and CDR2 FQNEAQ (reference sequence). The V end lost 0 bases, the J end lost 3 bases, and 17 bases lay between the germline ends. The CDR3 DNA reads TGTGCCAGCAGCTTAGCGTGGGCAGGGGAGGGTGACACTGAAGCTTTCTTT. Encoded protein: CASSLAWAGEGDTEAFF. The full variable domain, with the rest looked up from reference TRBV7-9 and TRBJ1-1, is DTGVSQNPRHKITKRGQNVTFRCDPISEHNRLYWYRQTLGQGPEFLTYFQNEAQLEKSRLLSDRFSAERPKGSFSTLEIQRTEQGDSAMYLCASSLAWAGEGDTEAFFGQGTRLTVV.

This clone was found once. The chain combines TRBV4-2 with TRBJ1-2; D might be TRBD1 (6 bases). The germline V gene has CDR1 LGHNA and CDR2 YNFKEQ. V was pared by 0 bases and J by 6 bases, with 11 bases between. This CDR3 is 14 amino acids long. The CDR3 nucleotides read TGTGCCAGCAGCCAAGAACGGGGGGCACATGGCTACACCTTC. Amino acids: CASSQERGAHGYTF.